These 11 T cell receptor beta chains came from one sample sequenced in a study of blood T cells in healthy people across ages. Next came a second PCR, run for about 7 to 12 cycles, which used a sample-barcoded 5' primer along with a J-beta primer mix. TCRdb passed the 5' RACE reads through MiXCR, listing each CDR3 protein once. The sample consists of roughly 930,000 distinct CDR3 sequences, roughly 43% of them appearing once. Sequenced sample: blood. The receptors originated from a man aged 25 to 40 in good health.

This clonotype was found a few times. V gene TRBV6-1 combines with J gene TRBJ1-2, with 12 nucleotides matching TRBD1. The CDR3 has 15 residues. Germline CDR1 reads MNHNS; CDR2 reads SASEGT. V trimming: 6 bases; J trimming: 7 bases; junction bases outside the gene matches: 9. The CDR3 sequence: CASREPGQGARGYTF. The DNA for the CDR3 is TGTGCCAGCAGGGAGCCGGGACAGGGGGCGCGTGGCTACACCTTC.

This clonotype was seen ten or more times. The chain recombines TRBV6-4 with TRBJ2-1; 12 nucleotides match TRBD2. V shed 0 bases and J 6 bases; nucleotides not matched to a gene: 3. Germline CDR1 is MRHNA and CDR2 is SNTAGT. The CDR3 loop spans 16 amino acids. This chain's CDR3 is CASSDSASGGANEQFF. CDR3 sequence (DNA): TGTGCCAGCAGTGACTCTGCTAGCGGGGGGGCCAATGAGCAGTTCTTC.

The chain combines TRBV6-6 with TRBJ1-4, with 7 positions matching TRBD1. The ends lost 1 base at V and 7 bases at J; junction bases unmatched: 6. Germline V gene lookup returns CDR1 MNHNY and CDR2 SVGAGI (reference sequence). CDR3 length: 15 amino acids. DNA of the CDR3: TGTGCCAGCAGTTACTTAGACAGGGTAGTTGAAAAACTGTTTTTT. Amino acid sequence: CASSYLDRVVEKLFF.

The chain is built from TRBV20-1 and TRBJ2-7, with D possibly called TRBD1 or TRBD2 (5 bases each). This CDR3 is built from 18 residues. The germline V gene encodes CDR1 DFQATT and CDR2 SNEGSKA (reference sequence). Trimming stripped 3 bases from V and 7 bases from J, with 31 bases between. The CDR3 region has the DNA TGCAGTGCTAGTTTCCCCTCCGGGGCACTCAGCTCCTACAATGAGCAGTACTTC. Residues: CSASFPSGALSSYNEQYF.

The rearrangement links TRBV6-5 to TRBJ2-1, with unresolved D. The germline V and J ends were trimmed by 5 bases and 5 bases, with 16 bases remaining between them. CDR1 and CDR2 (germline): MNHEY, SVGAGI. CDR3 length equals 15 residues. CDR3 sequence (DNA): TGTGCCAGCAGTCGGGCCTTCGTCAGTGACAATGAGCAGTTCTTC. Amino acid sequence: CASSRAFVSDNEQFF.

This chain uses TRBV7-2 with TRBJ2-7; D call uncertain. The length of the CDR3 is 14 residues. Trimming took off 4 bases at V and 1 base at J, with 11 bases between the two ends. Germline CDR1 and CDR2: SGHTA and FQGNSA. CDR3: CASSYAVTSYEQYF. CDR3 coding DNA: TGTGCCAGCAGCTACGCGGTTACGTCCTACGAGCAGTACTTC.

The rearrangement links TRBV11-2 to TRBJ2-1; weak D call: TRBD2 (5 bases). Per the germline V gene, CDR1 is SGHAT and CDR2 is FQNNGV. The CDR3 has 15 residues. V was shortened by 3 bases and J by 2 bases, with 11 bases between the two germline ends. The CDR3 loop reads CASSFRPGTYNEQFF. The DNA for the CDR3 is TGTGCCAGCAGCTTTCGTCCGGGGACCTACAATGAGCAGTTCTTC. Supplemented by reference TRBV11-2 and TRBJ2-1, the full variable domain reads EAGVAQSPRYKIIEKRQSVAFWCNPISGHATLYWYQQILGQGPKLLIQFQNNGVVDDSQLPKDRFSAERLKGVDSTLKIQPAKLEDSAVYLCASSFRPGTYNEQFFGPGTRLTVL.

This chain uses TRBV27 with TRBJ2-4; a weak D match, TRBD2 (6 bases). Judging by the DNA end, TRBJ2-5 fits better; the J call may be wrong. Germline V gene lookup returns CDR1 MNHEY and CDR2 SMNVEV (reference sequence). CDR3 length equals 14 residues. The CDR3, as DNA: TGTGCCAGCAGTCGGGGGTTAAAAGGGGAGACCCAGTACTTC. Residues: CASSRGLKGETQYF.

The DNA for the CDR3 is TGTGCCAGCAGTCCAAATGAGGGGGATGGTCACTATGGCTACACCTTC. It is translated as CASSPNEGDGHYGYTF. The chain couples TRBV6-6 to TRBJ1-2; maybe TRBD1 (6 bases). The CDR3 loop spans 16 amino acids. V was trimmed by 5 bases and J by 3 bases, leaving 19 bases between them. Germline CDR1 is MNHNY and CDR2 is SVGAGI (reference sequence).

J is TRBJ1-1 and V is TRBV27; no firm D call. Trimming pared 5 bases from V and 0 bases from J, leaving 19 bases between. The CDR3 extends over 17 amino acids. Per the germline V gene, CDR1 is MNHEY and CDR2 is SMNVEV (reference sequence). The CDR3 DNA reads TGTGCCAGCAGTCCCCGGGTCGCCCCCCTAGTGAACACTGAAGCTTTCTTT. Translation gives CASSPRVAPLVNTEAFF.

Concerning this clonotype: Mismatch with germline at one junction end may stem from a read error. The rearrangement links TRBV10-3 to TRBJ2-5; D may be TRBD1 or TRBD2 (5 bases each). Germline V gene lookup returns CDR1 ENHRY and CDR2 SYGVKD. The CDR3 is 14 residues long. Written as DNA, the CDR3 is TGTGCCAACAGTGAAAGGGGAGTCCAAGAGACCCAGTACTTC. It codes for CANSERGVQETQYF.